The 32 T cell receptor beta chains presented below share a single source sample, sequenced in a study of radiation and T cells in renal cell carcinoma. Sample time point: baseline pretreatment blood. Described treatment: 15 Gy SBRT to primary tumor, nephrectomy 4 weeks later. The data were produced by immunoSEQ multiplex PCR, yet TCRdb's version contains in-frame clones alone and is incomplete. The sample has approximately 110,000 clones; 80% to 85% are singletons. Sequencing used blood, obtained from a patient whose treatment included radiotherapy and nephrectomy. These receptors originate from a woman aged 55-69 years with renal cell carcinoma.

The CDR3 here is CASSLASTRNQPQHF. For the CDR3, the DNA is TGTGCCAGCAGCTTGGCGAGCACCCGCAATCAGCCCCAGCATTTT. V and J are TRBV5-6 and TRBJ1-5, with D hard to call. This CDR3 spans 15 amino acids. Germline CDR1 is SGHDT and CDR2 is YYEEEE. V shed 0 bases and J shed 2 bases, with 9 bases lying between them.

CDR3 nucleotides: TGTGCCAGCAACTCGGGGGCTCTAAACTATGGCTACACCTTC. Protein: CASNSGALNYGYTF. The rearrangement links TRBV28 to TRBJ1-2; possible D gene TRBD1, 6 bases. Trimming took 7 bases from V and 2 from J, leaving 14 bases between them. This CDR3 has 14 amino acids. Germline assignment: CDR1 MDHEN and CDR2 SYDVKM.

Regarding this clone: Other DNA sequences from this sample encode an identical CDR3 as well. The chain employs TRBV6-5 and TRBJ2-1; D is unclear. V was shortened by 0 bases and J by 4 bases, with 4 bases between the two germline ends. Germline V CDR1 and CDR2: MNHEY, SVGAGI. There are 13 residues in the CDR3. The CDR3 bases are TGTGCCAGCAGTTACTCGTCATACAATGAGCAGTTCTTC. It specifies CASSYSSYNEQFF.

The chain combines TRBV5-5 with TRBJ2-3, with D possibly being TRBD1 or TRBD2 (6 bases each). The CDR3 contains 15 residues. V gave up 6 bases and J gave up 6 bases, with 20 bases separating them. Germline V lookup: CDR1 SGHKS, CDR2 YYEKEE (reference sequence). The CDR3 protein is CASNRGQATQDTQYF. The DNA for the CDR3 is TGTGCCAGCAACCGGGGGCAGGCCACTCAGGATACGCAGTATTTT.

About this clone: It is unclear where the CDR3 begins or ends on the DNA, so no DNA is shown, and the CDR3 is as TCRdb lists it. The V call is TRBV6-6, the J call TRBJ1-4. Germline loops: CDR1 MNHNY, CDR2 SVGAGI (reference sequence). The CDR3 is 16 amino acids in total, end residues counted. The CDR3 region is CASSSSGGATNEKLFF.

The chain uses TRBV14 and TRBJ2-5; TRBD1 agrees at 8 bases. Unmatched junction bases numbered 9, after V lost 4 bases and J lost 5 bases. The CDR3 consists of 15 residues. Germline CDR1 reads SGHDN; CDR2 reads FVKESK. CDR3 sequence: CASSRETGAWETQYF. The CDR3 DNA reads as TGTGCCAGCAGCCGAGAGACAGGGGCTTGGGAGACCCAGTACTTC.

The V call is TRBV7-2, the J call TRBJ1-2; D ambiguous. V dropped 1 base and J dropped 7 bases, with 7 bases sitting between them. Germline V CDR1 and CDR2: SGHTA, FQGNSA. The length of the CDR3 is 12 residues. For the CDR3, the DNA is TGTGCCAGCAGCTTAGAGGTTGGTGGCTACACCTTC. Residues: CASSLEVGGYTF.

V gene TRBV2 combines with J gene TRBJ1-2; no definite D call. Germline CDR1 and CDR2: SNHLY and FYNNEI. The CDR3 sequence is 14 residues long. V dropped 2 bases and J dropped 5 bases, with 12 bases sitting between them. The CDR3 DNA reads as TGTGCCAGCAGTGAAATGAGAGGGATTTATGGCTACACCTTC. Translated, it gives CASSEMRGIYGYTF.

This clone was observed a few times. This CDR3 is CASIYRGNTGELFF. CDR3 DNA: TGTGCCAGCATCTACAGGGGAAACACCGGGGAGCTGTTTTTT. The chain has TRBV7-9 and TRBJ2-2; 7 nucleotides align to TRBD1. The CDR3 extends over 14 amino acids. V lost 7 bases, J lost 2 bases, and 4 bases stayed unmatched. Germline V gene data show CDR1 as SEHNR and CDR2 as FQNEAQ (reference sequence).

The CDR3 nucleotides read TGTGCCAGCAGCCCGGGACAGGGATCCGGCACCATATATTTT. As protein: CASSPGQGSGTIYF. The chain employs TRBV7-2 and TRBJ1-3, with 9 bases aligning to TRBD1. V gave up 5 bases and J gave up 9 bases; unmatched junction bases: 8. Germline assignment: CDR1 SGHTA and CDR2 FQGNSA. CDR3 length equals 14 residues.

CDR3 region: CASTSGQGDYGYTF. The CDR3 DNA reads TGTGCCAGTACCTCGGGACAGGGGGACTATGGCTACACCTTC. The chain has TRBV19 and TRBJ1-2; the match to TRBD1 covers 11 bases. Germline V CDR1 and CDR2: LNHDA, SQIVND (reference sequence). V gave up 7 bases and J gave up 3 bases; unmatched junction bases: 4. The CDR3 loop spans 14 amino acids.

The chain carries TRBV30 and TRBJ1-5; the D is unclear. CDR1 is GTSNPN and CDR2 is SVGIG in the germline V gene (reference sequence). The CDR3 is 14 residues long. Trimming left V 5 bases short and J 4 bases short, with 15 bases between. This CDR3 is CAWGYGSSNQPQHF. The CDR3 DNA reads TGTGCCTGGGGCTACGGGAGTAGTAATCAGCCCCAGCATTTT.

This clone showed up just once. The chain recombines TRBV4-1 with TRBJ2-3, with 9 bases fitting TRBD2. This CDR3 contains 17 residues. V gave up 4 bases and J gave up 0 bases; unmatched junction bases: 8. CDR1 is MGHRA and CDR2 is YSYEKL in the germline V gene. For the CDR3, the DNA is TGCGCCAGCAGCCCGTCCCTAGCGGGGAGTAGCACAGATACGCAGTATTTT. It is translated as CASSPSLAGSSTDTQYF.

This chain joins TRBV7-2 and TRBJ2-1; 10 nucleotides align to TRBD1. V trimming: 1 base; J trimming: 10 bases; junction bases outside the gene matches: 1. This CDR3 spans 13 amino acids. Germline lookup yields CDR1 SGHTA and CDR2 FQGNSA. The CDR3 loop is CASSLEGQGEQFF. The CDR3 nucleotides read TGTGCCAGCAGCTTAGAGGGACAGGGGGAGCAGTTCTTC.

CDR3 protein: CASRMTGGSYNEQFF. CDR3 nucleotide sequence: TGTGCCAGCAGGATGACAGGTGGCTCCTACAATGAGCAGTTCTTC. V gene TRBV2 combines with J gene TRBJ2-1, with D possibly TRBD1 on 6 matching bases. The CDR3 has 15 residues. Trimming took off 6 bases at V and 0 bases at J, with 12 bases between the two ends. The V gene's germline CDR1 is SNHLY and CDR2 FYNNEI.

The CDR3 is CASSADSSGNTIYF. CDR3 bases: TGTGCCAGCAGCGCGGACAGCTCTGGAAACACCATATATTTT. The chain recombines TRBV9 with TRBJ1-3; D is perhaps TRBD1 (6 bases). The CDR3 is 14 residues long. CDR1 is SGDLS, CDR2 YYNGEE, per germline. Trimming shortened V by 3 bases and J by 0 bases, and 7 bases separated the two germline ends.

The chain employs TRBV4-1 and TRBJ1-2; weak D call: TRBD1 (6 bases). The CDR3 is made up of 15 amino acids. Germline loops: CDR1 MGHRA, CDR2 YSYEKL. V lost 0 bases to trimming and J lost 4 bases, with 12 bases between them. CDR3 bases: TGCGCCAGCAGCCAAGATTGGGGGGCAGGCTATGGCTACACCTTC. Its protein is CASSQDWGAGYGYTF.

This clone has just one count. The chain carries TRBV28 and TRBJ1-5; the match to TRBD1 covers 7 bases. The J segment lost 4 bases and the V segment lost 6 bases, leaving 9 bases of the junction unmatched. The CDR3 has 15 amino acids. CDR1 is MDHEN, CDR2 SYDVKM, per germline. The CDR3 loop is CASSLQGNANQPQHF. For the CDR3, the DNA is TGTGCCAGCAGCTTACAGGGGAATGCAAATCAGCCCCAGCATTTT.

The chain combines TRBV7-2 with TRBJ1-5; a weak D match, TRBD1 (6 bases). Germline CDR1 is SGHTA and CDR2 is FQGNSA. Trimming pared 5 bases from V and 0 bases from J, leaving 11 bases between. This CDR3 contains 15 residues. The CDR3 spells CASSQTGYSNQPQHF. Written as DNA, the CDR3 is TGTGCCAGCAGCCAGACAGGATATAGCAATCAGCCCCAGCATTTT.

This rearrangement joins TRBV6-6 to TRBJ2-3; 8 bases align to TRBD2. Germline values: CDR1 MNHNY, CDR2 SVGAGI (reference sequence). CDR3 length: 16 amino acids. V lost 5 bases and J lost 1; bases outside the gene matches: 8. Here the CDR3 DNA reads TGTGCCAGCAGTGGTCGGACTAGCAGTCGCACAGATACGCAGTATTTT. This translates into CASSGRTSSRTDTQYF.

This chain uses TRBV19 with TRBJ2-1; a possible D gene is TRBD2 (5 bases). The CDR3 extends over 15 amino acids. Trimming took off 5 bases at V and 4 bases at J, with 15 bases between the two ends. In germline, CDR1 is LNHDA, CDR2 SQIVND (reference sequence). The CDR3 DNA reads TGTGCCAGTAGTCACCAAGCGGTGCCTTACAATGAGCAGTTCTTC. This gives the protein CASSHQAVPYNEQFF.

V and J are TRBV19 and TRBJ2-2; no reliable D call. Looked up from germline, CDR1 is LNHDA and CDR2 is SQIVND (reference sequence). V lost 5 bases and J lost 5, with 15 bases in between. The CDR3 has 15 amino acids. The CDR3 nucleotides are TGTGCCAGTAGTCATCGACTGAAGCTGACCGGGGAGCTGTTTTTT. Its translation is CASSHRLKLTGELFF.

The CDR3 reads CASSFSGGEAEAFF. The DNA for the CDR3 is TGTGCCAGCAGCTTCTCTGGGGGGGAGGCTGAAGCTTTCTTT. The genes are TRBV7-9 and TRBJ1-1; TRBD1 might be the D (5 bases). Germline CDR1 SEHNR, CDR2 FQNEAQ (reference sequence). V lost 3 bases, J lost 6 bases, and 14 bases lay in between. The CDR3 runs 14 residues.

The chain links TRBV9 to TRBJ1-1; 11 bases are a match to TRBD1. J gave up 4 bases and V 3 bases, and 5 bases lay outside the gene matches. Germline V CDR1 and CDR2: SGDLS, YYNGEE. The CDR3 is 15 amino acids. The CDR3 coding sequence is TGTGCCAGCAGCGGGACAGGGGGCCCGGGCACTGAAGCTTTCTTT. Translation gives CASSGTGGPGTEAFF.

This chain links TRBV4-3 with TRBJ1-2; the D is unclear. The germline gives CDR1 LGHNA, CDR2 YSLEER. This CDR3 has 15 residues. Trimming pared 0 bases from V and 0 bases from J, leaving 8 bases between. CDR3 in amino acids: CASSQDHPSNYGYTF. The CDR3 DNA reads TGCGCCAGCAGCCAAGATCACCCCTCTAACTATGGCTACACCTTC.

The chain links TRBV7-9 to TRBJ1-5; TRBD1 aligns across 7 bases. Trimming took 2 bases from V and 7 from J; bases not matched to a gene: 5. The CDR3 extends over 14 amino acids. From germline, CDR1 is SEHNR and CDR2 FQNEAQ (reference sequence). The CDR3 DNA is TGTGCCAGCAGCTTAAGCACAGGGGAACAGCCCCAGCATTTT. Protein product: CASSLSTGEQPQHF.

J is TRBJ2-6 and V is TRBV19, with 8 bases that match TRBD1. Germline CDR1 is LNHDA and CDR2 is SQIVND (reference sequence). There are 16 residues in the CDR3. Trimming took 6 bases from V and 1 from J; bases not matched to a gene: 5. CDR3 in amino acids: CASRAGGLSGANVLTF. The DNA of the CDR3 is TGTGCCAGTAGGGCAGGGGGCCTTTCTGGGGCCAACGTCCTGACTTTC.

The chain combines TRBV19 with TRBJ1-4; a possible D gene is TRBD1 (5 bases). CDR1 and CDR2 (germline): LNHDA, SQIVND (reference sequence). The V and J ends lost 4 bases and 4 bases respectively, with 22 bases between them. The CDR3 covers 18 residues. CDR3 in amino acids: CASSTLILGADYNEKLFF. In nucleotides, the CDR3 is TGTGCCAGTAGTACACTTATCCTAGGGGCGGATTATAATGAAAAACTGTTTTTT.

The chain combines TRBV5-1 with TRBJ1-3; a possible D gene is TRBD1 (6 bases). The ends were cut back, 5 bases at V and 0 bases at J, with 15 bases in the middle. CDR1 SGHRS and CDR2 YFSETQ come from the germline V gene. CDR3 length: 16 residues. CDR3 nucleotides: TGCGCCAGCAGTTGGGACATATCAATCTCTGGAAACACCATATATTTT. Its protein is CASSWDISISGNTIYF. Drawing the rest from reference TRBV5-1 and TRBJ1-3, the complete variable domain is KAGVTQTPRYLIKTRGQQVTLSCSPISGHRSVSWYQQTPGQGLQFLFEYFSETQRNKGNFPGRFSGRQFSNSRSEMNVSTLELGDSALYLCASSWDISISGNTIYFGEGSWLTVV.

CDR3 DNA: TGTGCCAGCAGCTCCGTTAACTTGGAAGTCTACGGCTACACCTTC. Amino acid sequence: CASSSVNLEVYGYTF. This chain connects TRBV7-8 to TRBJ1-2; D is unclear. This CDR3 comprises 15 residues. From germline, CDR1 is SGHVS and CDR2 FQNEAQ. Trimming took off 4 bases at V and 8 bases at J, with 20 bases between the two ends. The whole variable domain, filled in from reference TRBV7-8 and TRBJ1-2, reads GAGVSQSPRYKVAKRGQDVALRCDPISGHVSLFWYQQALGQGPEFLTYFQNEAQLDKSGLPSDRFFAERPEGSVSTLKIQRTQQEDSAVYLCASSSVNLEVYGYTFGSGTRLTVV.

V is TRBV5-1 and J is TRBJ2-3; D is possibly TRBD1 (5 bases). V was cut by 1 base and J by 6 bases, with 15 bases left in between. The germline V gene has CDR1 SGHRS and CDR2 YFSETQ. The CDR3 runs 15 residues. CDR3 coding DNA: TGCGCCAGCAGCTTGTCTCCAGGGCGTGTCGATACGCAGTATTTT. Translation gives CASSLSPGRVDTQYF.

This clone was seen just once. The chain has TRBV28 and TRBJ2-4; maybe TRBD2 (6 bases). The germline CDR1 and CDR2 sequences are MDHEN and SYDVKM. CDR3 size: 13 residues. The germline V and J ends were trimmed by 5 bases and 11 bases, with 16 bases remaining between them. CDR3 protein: CASSRGTTLFQYF. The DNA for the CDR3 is TGTGCCAGCAGTCGGGGGACCACTCTGTTTCAGTACTTC.